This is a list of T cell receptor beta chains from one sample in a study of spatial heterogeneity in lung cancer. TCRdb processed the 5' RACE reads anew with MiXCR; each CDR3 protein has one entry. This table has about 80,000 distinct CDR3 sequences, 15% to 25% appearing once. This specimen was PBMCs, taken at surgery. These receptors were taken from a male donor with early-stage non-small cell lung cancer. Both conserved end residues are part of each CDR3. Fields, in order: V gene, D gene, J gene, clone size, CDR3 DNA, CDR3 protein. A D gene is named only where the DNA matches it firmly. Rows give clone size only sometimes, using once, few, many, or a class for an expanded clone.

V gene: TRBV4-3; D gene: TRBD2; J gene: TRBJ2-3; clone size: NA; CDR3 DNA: TGCGCCAGCAGCCAAGAAGGTTCGCGGGGGGTCCCCACAGATACGCAGTATTTT; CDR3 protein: CASSQEGSRGVPTDTQYF
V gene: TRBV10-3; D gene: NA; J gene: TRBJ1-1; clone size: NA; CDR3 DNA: TGTGCCATCAGCGTTGAGGGCGAGAACACTGAAGCTTTCTTT; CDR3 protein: CAISVEGENTEAFF
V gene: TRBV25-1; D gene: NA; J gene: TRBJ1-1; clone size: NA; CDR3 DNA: TGTGCCAGCAGTGATCGAACAGCCAACCGTCAAGCTTTCTTT; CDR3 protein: CASSDRTANRQAFF
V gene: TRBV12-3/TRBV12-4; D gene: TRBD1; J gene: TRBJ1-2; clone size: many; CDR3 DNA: TGTGCCAGCAGTTTGGGACAGACTAACTATGGCTACACCTTC; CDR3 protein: CASSLGQTNYGYTF
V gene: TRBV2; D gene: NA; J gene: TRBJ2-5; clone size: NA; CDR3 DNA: TGTGCCAGCAGTGAGGGGGGGGCTCAGGAGACCCAGTACTTC; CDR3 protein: CASSEGGAQETQYF
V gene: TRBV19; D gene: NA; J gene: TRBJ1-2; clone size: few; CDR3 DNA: TGTGCCAGTAGTAATGGGGGCGGCTACACCTTC; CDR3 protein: CASSNGGGYTF
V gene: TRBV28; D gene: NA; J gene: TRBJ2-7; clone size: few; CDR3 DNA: TGTGCCAGCAGGAAAGACCAGTACTTC; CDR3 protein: CASRKDQYF
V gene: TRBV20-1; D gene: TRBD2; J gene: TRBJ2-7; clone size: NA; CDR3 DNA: TGCAGTGCTAGAGACCGACTAGCGGGAGGAAGTGAGCAGTACTTC; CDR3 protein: CSARDRLAGGSEQYF
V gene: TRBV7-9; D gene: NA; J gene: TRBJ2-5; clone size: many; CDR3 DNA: TGTGCCAGCAGCTTTGGGGTAATCGAGACCCAGTACTTC; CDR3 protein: CASSFGVIETQYF
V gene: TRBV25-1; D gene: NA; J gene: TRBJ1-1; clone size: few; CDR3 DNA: TGTGCCAGCAGTGAGGCAGTGGGTTCTACTGAAGCTTTCTTT; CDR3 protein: CASSEAVGSTEAFF
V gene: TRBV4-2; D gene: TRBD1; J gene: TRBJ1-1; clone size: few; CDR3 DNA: TGTGCCAGCAGCCCAGAAGGCCTCCGACAGGGATCCACTGAAGCTTTCTTT; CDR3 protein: CASSPEGLRQGSTEAFF
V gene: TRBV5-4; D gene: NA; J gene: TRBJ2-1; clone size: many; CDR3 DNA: TGTGCCAGCAGCTTGGCAACGGAAACTTACAATGAGCAGTTCTTC; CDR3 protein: CASSLATETYNEQFF
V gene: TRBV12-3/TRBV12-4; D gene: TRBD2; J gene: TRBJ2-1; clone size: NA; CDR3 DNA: TGTGCCAGCACCCTGGGAGTAGCGGGAGCCCCCTCCTACAATGAGCAGTTCTTC; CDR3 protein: CASTLGVAGAPSYNEQFF
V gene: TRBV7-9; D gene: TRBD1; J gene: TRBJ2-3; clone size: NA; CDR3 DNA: TGTGCCAGCAGCTTTGGGACAGGGGGACAAGATACGCAGTATTTT; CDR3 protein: CASSFGTGGQDTQYF
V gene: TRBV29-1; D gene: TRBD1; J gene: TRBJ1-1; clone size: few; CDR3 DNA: TGCAGCGTTGAAAGGGGGCCAGACACTGAAGCTTTCTTT; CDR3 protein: CSVERGPDTEAFF
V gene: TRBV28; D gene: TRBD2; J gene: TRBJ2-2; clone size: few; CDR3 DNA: TGTGCCAGCAGTTCCCCAGCGGGACGGGTCACCGGGGAGCTGTTTTTT; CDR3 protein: CASSSPAGRVTGELFF
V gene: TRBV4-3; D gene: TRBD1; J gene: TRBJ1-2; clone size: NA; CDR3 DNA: TGCGCCGGCAGCCAAGAAGACAGGGGAACCGGCTACACCTTC; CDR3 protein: CAGSQEDRGTGYTF
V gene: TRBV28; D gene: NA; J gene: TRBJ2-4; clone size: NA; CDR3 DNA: TGTGCCAGCACCCCGGCCTTAGCCAAAAACATTCAGTACTTC; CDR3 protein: CASTPALAKNIQYF
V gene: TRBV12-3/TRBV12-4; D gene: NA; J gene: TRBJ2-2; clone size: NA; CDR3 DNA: TGTGCCAGCAGGGGTAGCGGGAACACCGGGGAGCTGTTTTTT; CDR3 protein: CASRGSGNTGELFF
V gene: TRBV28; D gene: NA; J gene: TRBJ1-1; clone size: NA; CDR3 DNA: TGTGCCAGCAGTTTACTGGGGTACACTGAAGCTTTCTTT; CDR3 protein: CASSLLGYTEAFF
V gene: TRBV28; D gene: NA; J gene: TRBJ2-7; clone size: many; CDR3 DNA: TGTGCCAGCACCCAAAACTCGGGTACGGGCGAGCAGTACTTC; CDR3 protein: CASTQNSGTGEQYF
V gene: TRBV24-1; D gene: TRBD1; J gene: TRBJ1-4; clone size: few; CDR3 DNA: TGTGCCACCAAACCCCCCTATTACAGGGGCTACTTT; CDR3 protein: CATKPPYYRGYF
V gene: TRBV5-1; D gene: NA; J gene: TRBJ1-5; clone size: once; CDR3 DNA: TGCGCCAGCAGCTTGAGGGGGAGCCCTAATCAGCCCCAGCATTTT; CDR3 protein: CASSLRGSPNQPQHF
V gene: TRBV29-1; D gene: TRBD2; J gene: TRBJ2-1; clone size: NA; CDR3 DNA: TGCAGCGTCGCGGAAAGCGGGACGCGGCGCAATGAGCAGTTCTTC; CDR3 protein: CSVAESGTRRNEQFF
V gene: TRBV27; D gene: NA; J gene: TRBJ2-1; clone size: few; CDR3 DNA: TGTGCCAGCAGCCGGGGGTACAATGAGCAGTTCTTC; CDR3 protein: CASSRGYNEQFF
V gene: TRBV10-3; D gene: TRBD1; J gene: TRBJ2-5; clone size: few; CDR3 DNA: TGTGCCATCAGCCAGGGGGTTGGAGAGACCCAGTACTTC; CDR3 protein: CAISQGVGETQYF
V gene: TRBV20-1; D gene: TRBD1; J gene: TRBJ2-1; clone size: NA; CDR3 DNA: TGCAGTGCTTTTTCGGACAGGCACAATGAGCAGTTCTTC; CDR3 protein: CSAFSDRHNEQFF
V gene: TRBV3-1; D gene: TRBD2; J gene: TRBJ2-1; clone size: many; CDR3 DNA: TGTGCCAGCAGCACCTGGGGGACTAGCGTAGACAATGAGCAGTTCTTC; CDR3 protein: CASSTWGTSVDNEQFF
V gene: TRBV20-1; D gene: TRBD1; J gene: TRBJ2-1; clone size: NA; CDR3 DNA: TGCAGTGCTGCCCTGGGACAGTACAATGAGCAGTTCTTC; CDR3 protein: CSAALGQYNEQFF
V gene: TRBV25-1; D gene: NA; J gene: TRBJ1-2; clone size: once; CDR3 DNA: TGTGCCAGCAGTGTGACAGGCTATGGCTACACCTTC; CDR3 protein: CASSVTGYGYTF
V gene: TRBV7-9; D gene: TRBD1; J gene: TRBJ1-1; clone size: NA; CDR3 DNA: TGTGCCAGCAGCTTCCAGGGGGCTAACACTGAAGCTTTCTTT; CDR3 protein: CASSFQGANTEAFF
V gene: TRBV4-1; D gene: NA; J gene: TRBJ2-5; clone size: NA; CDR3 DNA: TGCGCCAGCAGCCAAGACCCGGACCTTCCGGGGAAACAAGAGACCCAGTACTTC; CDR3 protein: CASSQDPDLPGKQETQYF
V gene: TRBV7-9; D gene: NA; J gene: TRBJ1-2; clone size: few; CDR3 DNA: TGTGCCAGCAGCCACGAGGGTTTCAACTATGGCTACACCTTC; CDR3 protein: CASSHEGFNYGYTF
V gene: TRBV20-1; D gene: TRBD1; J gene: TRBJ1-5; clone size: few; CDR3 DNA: TGCAGTGCTAGATTGACAGGGGGCAATCAGCCCCAGCATTTT; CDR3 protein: CSARLTGGNQPQHF
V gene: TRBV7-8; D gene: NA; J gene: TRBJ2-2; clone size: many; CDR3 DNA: TGTGCCAGCAGCCCCGGCCTACAGGGTACCGGGGAGCTGTTTTTT; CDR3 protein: CASSPGLQGTGELFF
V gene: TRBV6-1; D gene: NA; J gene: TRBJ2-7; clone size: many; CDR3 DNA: TGTGCCAGCAGTGATTCAACACCCCCCAGGGTGGAAGAGCAGTACTTC; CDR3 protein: CASSDSTPPRVEEQYF
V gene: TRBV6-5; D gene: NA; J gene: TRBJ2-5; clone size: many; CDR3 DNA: TGTGCCAGCAGGAAGGACGGCGTCCAAGAGACCCAGTACTTC; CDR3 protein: CASRKDGVQETQYF
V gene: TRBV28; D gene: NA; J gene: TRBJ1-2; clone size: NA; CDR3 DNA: TGTGCCAGCAGTTCCCCCTGGACTAACTATGGCTACACCTTC; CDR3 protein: CASSSPWTNYGYTF
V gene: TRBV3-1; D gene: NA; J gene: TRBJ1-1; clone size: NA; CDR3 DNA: TGTGCCAGCAGCTTCGTCGGCTCCACTGAAGCTTTCTTT; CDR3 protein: CASSFVGSTEAFF
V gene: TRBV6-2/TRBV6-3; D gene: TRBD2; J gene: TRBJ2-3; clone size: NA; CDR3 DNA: TGTGCCAGCAGTTACCCCGGGACAGACCGAAGCGGGGGGAGCACAGATACGCAGTATTTT; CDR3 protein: CASSYPGTDRSGGSTDTQYF
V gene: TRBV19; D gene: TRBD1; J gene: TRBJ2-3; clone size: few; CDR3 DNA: TGTGCCAGTAGTATAGACCCAGCTATGACAGGGGTGAGCACAGATACGCAGTATTTT; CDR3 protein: CASSIDPAMTGVSTDTQYF
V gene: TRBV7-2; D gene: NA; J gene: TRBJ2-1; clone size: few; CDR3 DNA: TGTGCCAGCAGCGTAATAGCGGTCTACAATGAGCAGTTCTTC; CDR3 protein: CASSVIAVYNEQFF